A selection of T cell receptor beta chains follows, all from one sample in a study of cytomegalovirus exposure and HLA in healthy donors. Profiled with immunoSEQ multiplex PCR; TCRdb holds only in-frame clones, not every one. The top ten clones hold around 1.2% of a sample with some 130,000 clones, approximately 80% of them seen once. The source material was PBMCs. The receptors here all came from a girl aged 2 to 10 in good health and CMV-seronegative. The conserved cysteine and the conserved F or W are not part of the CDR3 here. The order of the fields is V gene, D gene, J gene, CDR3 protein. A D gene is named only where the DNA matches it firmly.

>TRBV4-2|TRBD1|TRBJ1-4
ASSRQREGQGGEKLF
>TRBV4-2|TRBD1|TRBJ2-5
ASSQDVGDSQETQY
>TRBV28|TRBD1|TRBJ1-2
ASADRVSVGYT
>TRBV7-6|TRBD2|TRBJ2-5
ASSFWASGALQETQY
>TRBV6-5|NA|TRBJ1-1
ASSSGDREAF
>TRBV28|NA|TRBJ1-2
ASSITTVNYGYT
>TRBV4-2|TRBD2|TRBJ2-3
ASSQEGTSGGAFSNTQY
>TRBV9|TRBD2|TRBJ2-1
ASSVQGLAGGAEQF
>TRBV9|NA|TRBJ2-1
ASSLPLRDEQF
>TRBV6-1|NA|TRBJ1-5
ASSEMKGGNQPQH
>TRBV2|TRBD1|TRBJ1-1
ASSERKVTGGHTEAF
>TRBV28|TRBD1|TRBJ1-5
ASSYLTGEGNQPQH
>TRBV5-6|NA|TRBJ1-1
ASSSGWDTEAF
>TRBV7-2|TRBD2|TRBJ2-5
ASSLISGRVGGQETQY
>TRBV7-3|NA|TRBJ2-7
ASSREGGQVGGEQY
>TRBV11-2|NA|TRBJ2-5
ASSFRRGQETQY
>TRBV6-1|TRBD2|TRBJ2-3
ASSAGTSGRADTQY
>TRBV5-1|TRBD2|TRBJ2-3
ASSSGLADTDTQY
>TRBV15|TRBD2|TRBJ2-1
ATSESGTTYNEQF
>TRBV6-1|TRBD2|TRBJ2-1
ATSGLAGSNEQF
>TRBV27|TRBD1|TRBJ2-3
ASSFYGQGSADTQY
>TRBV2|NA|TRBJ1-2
ASSETGGNGYT
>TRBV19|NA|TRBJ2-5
ASSPSSLYQETQY
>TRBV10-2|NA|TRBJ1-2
ASSREGTYGYT
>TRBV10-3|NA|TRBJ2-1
AINGEEGWGNEQF
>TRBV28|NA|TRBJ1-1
ASSVGSTGGRWGTEAF
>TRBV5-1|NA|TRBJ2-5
ASSFSTGSQETQY
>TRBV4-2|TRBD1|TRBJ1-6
ASSLGQENSPLH
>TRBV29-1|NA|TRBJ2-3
SVVLGGDTQY
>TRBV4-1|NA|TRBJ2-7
ASSQDRTISYEQY
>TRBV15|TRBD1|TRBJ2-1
ATSREAGGTYNEQF
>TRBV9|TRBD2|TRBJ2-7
ASSVSGGASEQY
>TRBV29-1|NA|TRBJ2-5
SVGQQETQY
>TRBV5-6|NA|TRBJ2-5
ASSLWVAPAGQY
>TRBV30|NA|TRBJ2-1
AWSLTGGNEQF
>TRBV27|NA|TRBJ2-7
ASSPLDPTGHPYEQY
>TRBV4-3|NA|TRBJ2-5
ASSQEAGMVLETQY
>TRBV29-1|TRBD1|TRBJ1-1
SVRTGRDTEAF
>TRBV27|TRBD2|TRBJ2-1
ASRGLADNEQF
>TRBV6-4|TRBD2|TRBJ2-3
ASSDDGRDTRY
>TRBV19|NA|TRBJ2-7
ASSIEAGGSYEQY
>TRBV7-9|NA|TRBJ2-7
ASSPSGSSPTEQY
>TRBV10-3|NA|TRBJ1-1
AISTRGTNTEAF
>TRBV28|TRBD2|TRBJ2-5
ASSLYGLALQETQY
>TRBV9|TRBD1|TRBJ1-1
ASSATRTGEGNTEAF
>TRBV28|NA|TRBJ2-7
ASSLNDRDTIY
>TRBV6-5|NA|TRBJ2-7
ASTRGRDNSYEQY
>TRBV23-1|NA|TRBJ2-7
ASSQSPSGGSSDEQY
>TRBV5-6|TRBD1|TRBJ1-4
ASSLVGQGYEKLF
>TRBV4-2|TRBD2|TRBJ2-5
ASSPGGIRGIGGRSQETQY
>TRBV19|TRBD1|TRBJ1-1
ASSILQGSTEAF
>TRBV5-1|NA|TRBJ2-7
ASSDSGLSYEQY
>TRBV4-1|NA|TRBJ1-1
ASSPKRLGLENTEAF